The rows below give T cell receptor beta chains drawn from one sample of a study of CD8 T cells in Susac syndrome. TCRdb reprocessed the immunoSEQ multiplex PCR reads with MiXCR, giving one entry per CDR3 protein. Of 110,000 to 150,000 distinct CDR3 sequences listed, around 95% are singletons. The sample taken for sequencing was CD4+ T cells from PBMCs. These receptors all stem from a human donor with Susac syndrome. The CDR3 runs from the conserved cysteine through the conserved F or W. The D gene is left open where the match is weak. Clone size is not always given. Where it is, it says once, few, many or a class for expanded clones.

v_gene	d_gene	j_gene	abundance	CDR3nt	CDR3aa
TRBV4-1	NA	TRBJ1-5	once	TGCGCCAGCAGCCAAGTTACTCTCGGGAAGCCCCAGCATTTT	CASSQVTLGKPQHF
TRBV29-1	NA	TRBJ1-1	NA	TGCAGCGTCACGAGGGGGAGCGGGAACACTGAAGCTTTCTTT	CSVTRGSGNTEAFF
TRBV20-1	NA	TRBJ2-7	NA	TGCAGTGCTAGATTGGGCGGGGGCGGCGAGCAGTACTTC	CSARLGGGGEQYF
TRBV19	TRBD1	TRBJ1-1	NA	TGTGCCAGTTCGACAGGGCTGAACACTGAAGCTTTCTTT	CASSTGLNTEAFF
TRBV20-1	TRBD2	TRBJ2-5	NA	TGCAGTGCTAGGGCACTAGCGGGAATTCAAGAGACCCAGTACTTC	CSARALAGIQETQYF
TRBV20-1	NA	TRBJ1-5	NA	TGCAGTGCCTCGAAGGGGGGTTTTAATCAGCCCCAGCATTTT	CSASKGGFNQPQHF
TRBV12-3/TRBV12-4	TRBD1	TRBJ1-4	NA	TGTGCCAGCAGTTCCCTGACAGGGTTGCAGGAAAAACTGTTTTTT	CASSSLTGLQEKLFF
TRBV18	TRBD2	TRBJ2-1	once	TGTGCCAGCTCACCACCGGGACTAGCGGGACCCTACAATGAGCAGTTCTTC	CASSPPGLAGPYNEQFF
TRBV20-1	NA	TRBJ2-5	NA	TGCAGTGCTAGTGAGGGAGTCGTCGGACAAGAGACCCAGTACTTC	CSASEGVVGQETQYF
TRBV3-1	NA	TRBJ2-7	NA	TGTGCCAGCAGCCAAGGTCGGGCCTACGAGCAGTACTTC	CASSQGRAYEQYF
TRBV5-1	TRBD2	TRBJ2-5	NA	TGCGCCAGCACCGAGCCCGGGACTAGCCAAGAGACCCAGTACTTC	CASTEPGTSQETQYF
TRBV28	TRBD1	TRBJ2-3	NA	TGTGCCAGCAGCCCCCCAGACAGGGTCACAGATACGCAGTATTTT	CASSPPDRVTDTQYF
TRBV5-1	TRBD2	TRBJ2-5	NA	TGCGCCAGCAGGAGGACTAGCCGGCTGGGGGAGACCCAGTACTTC	CASRRTSRLGETQYF
TRBV20-1	NA	TRBJ2-5	NA	TGCAGTGCCTCGGACACCTTAGAGACCCAGTACTTC	CSASDTLETQYF
TRBV29-1	NA	TRBJ1-1	once	TGCAGCGTTGAGGGGGGCGAGGTCTCGGGCACTGAAGCTTTCTTT	CSVEGGEVSGTEAFF
TRBV6-1	NA	TRBJ1-2	NA	TGTGCCAGCAGTGACCGATTACAGGGAGACTATGGCTACACCTTC	CASSDRLQGDYGYTF
TRBV7-6	NA	TRBJ2-3	NA	TGTGCCAGCACTCGGACTTCCCTCACAGATACGCAGTATTTT	CASTRTSLTDTQYF
TRBV20-1	NA	TRBJ2-3	NA	TGCAGCGGGGTTCGGCAGCCCCTCACAGATACGCAGTATTTT	CSGVRQPLTDTQYF
TRBV6-1	NA	TRBJ2-7	NA	TGTGCCAGCAGCCCGCGGATGGAGGAGCAGTACTTC	CASSPRMEEQYF
TRBV12-3/TRBV12-4	TRBD1	TRBJ1-4	once	TGTGCCAGCAGCTGGGGTATCGGGACAGGGGGCCTCAGACTGTTTTTT	CASSWGIGTGGLRLFF
TRBV20-1	TRBD1	TRBJ2-5	NA	TGCAGTGCTAGGACAGGGCTGGGAGAGACCCAGTACTTC	CSARTGLGETQYF
TRBV5-1	TRBD1	TRBJ2-1	NA	TGCGCCAGCAGCAGCGACAGGGTTGAGCAGTTCTTC	CASSSDRVEQFF
TRBV29-1	TRBD1	TRBJ2-7	NA	TGCAGCGTTGGTAGGACAGGGGGATTCTACGAGCAGTACTTC	CSVGRTGGFYEQYF
TRBV20-1	NA	TRBJ2-5	NA	TGCAGTGCTTCTCTGGGGTCGGGGGGCCCTGCGGAGACCCAGTACTTC	CSASLGSGGPAETQYF
TRBV12-3/TRBV12-4	NA	TRBJ1-1	NA	TGTGCCAGCAGTTTGGGAAGACAGGTGGGGAACACTGAAGCTTTCTTT	CASSLGRQVGNTEAFF
TRBV12-3/TRBV12-4	NA	TRBJ1-1	NA	TGTGCCAGCAGTTTTCGTCAAATGAACACTGAAGCTTTCTTT	CASSFRQMNTEAFF
TRBV5-6	TRBD1	TRBJ1-2	NA	TGTGCCAGCAGCTCTGGACAGGTGGGGGACTATGGCTACACCTTC	CASSSGQVGDYGYTF
TRBV20-1	NA	TRBJ1-5	NA	TGCAGTGCTAGAGATCTTACCCCACGCCATAGCAATCAGCCCCAGCATTTT	CSARDLTPRHSNQPQHF
TRBV18	NA	TRBJ1-1	NA	TGTGCCAGCTCACCATCCCAGTGGACTGAAGCTCTCTTT	CASSPSQWTEALF
TRBV20-1	TRBD1	TRBJ1-1	NA	TGCAGTGCCCTGCCGGGACAGGGGGCGCCTAACACTGAAGCTTTCTTT	CSALPGQGAPNTEAFF
TRBV2	NA	TRBJ2-3	NA	TGTGCCAGCAGTGAAGCCTTATCTCGAAGCACAGATACGCAGTATTTT	CASSEALSRSTDTQYF
TRBV5-1	NA	TRBJ2-7	NA	TGCGCCAGCAGCCCCCGGGGACCCCCTAGGGAGCAGTACTTC	CASSPRGPPREQYF
TRBV12-3/TRBV12-4	NA	TRBJ2-3	NA	TGTGCCAGCAGTTTAGCGCTCGGCCAGGGGCAGTATTTT	CASSLALGQGQYF
TRBV5-7	TRBD1	TRBJ2-1	NA	TGTGCCAGCAGCTTTCGAGCCGGGACAGACTACAATGAGCAGTTCTTC	CASSFRAGTDYNEQFF
TRBV11-1	TRBD1	TRBJ2-7	NA	TGTGCCAGCAGCTTAGAGGGACAGGCCTTGTACGAGCAGTACTTC	CASSLEGQALYEQYF